Below, 15 T cell receptor beta chains from the same sample are listed, as sequenced in a study of regulatory T cells in long-lasting Graves disease. Libraries of TCR beta came from iRepertoire HTBI primers plus Arm-PCR of CDR3 regions. TCRdb reanalysed the multiplex PCR reads using MiXCR and keeps one entry per CDR3 protein. The sample lists under 300,000 distinct CDR3 sequences, 20% to 25% occurring once. Time point specified: newly diagnosed GD, antithyroid drugs for less than 3 months. PBMC-extracted RNA yielded the TCR library. The input for sequencing was peripheral blood mononuclear cells (PBMCs), taken at new diagnosis, from a patient treated with antithyroid drugs. The receptor source for this set is a female donor with Graves disease.

The chain is built from TRBV5-4 and TRBJ2-1, with 9 bases fitting TRBD1. The CDR3 length is 15 residues. Trimming at V came to 4 bases and at J to 10 bases, leaving 12 bases not matched to a gene. Looked up from germline, CDR1 is SGHNT and CDR2 is YYREEE (reference sequence). The CDR3 region is CASSPGQGRGQEQFF. CDR3 bases: TGTGCCAGCAGCCCGGGACAGGGCCGGGGGCAGGAGCAGTTCTTC.

This clonotype has ten or more counts. This chain joins TRBV5-5 and TRBJ1-1, with D tentatively TRBD1 (6 bases). CDR3 length: 14 amino acids. The ends were cut back, 4 bases at V and 0 bases at J, with 10 bases in the middle. CDR1 SGHKS and CDR2 YYEKEE come from the germline V gene (reference sequence). CDR3 in amino acids: CASSPGTLNTEAFF. The CDR3 DNA sequence: TGTGCCAGCAGCCCCGGGACATTGAACACTGAAGCTTTCTTT.

There are many counts of this clonotype. The V gene is TRBV11-2, the J gene TRBJ2-7, with TRBD2 matching 9 bases. The V gene end was trimmed by 5 bases and the J gene end by 1 base; junction bases not matched to a gene: 9. CDR1 and CDR2 (germline): SGHAT, FQNNGV. CDR3 length: 16 amino acids. The CDR3 sequence is CASSLYISGGSYEQYF. The CDR3 DNA reads as TGTGCCAGCAGCCTCTACATCAGCGGGGGGTCCTACGAGCAGTACTTC.

The J gene is TRBJ1-6, the V gene TRBV9, with TRBD1 matching over 9 bases. Germline values: CDR1 SGDLS, CDR2 YYNGEE. The CDR3 consists of 13 residues. Trimming cost V 3 bases and J 11 bases; bases outside gene matches: 3. CDR3 sequence: CASSGQGVTPLHF. Here the CDR3 DNA reads TGTGCCAGCAGCGGACAGGGGGTCACACCCCTCCACTTT.

This clonotype was observed many times. The chain joins TRBV7-6 to TRBJ2-2; 11 nucleotides agree with TRBD2. The CDR3 length is 14 residues. The junction had 4 bases not matched to a gene; V was cut back by 4 bases and J by 9 bases. Germline loops: CDR1 SGHVS, CDR2 FNYEAQ. For the CDR3, the DNA is TGTGCCAGCAGCTCCGGGACTAGCGGAAGGGAGCTGTTTTTT. Protein product: CASSSGTSGRELFF.

About this clonotype itself: A read error is possible here, since a much larger clone lies one base away. V is TRBV7-2 and J is TRBJ2-1; no definite D call. The germline V gene encodes CDR1 SGHTA and CDR2 FQGNSA. This CDR3 has 14 amino acids. Trimming removed 5 bases from V and 4 bases from J, with 12 bases in between. The CDR3, as DNA: TGTGCCAGCAGCCGGGTGGAACTTTACAATGAGCAGTTCTTC. The encoded protein is CASSRVELYNEQFF. The full variable domain, with the rest looked up from reference TRBV7-2 and TRBJ2-1, is GAGVSQSPSNKVTEKGKDVELRCDPISGHTALYWYRQSLGQGLEFLIYFQGNSAPDKSGLPSDRFSAERTGGSVSTLTIQRTQQEDSAVYLCASSRVELYNEQFFGPGTRLTVL.

This clonotype was seen a handful of times. The chain combines TRBV4-2 with TRBJ1-6, with D perhaps TRBD1 (5 bases). This CDR3 has 18 residues. Trimming cost V 1 base and J 0 bases, with 13 bases left between them. Germline CDR1 reads LGHNA; CDR2 reads YNFKEQ. This CDR3 is CASSQGYGGGSYNSPLHF. DNA for the CDR3: TGTGCCAGCAGCCAAGGGTATGGCGGGGGCTCCTATAATTCACCCCTCCACTTT.

This clonotype was observed at least ten times. This sequence joins TRBV7-2 and TRBJ2-1; D tentatively reads TRBD1 or TRBD2 (7 bases each). V was pared by 8 bases and J by 4 bases, with 18 bases between. The CDR3 extends over 15 amino acids. The V gene's germline CDR1 is SGHTA and CDR2 FQGNSA. CDR3: CASSGGQASYNEQFF. CDR3 in DNA: TGTGCCAGCTCGGGAGGACAGGCTTCGTACAATGAGCAGTTCTTC.

This clonotype showed up many times. The chain employs TRBV9 and TRBJ1-2, with TRBD1 identical over 7 bases. The germline CDR1 and CDR2 sequences are SGDLS and YYNGEE. V shed 3 bases and J 4 bases; nucleotides not matched to a gene: 6. The CDR3 has 14 amino acids. The CDR3 here is CASSGDSRVYGYTF. CDR3 coding DNA: TGTGCCAGCAGCGGGGACAGTCGAGTCTATGGCTACACCTTC.

Many counts were recorded for this clonotype. The chain employs TRBV20-1 and TRBJ1-2; no clear D. Germline V gene sequence: CDR1 DFQATT, CDR2 SNEGSKA (reference sequence). V was cut by 6 bases and J by 3 bases, with 11 bases left in between. CDR3 length equals 12 residues. The CDR3 loop reads CSAPDTYYGYTF. For the CDR3, the DNA is TGCAGTGCACCCGACACATACTATGGCTACACCTTC.

This clonotype was picked up many times. This chain links TRBV6-1 with TRBJ1-2, with D tentatively TRBD1 (6 bases). CDR3 length: 14 amino acids. From germline, CDR1 is MNHNS and CDR2 SASEGT. Deletions cut 8 bases from V and 3 bases from J, with 16 bases between. This chain's CDR3 is CASSRGAGDYGYTF. The DNA of the CDR3 is TGTGCCAGCTCTAGGGGGGCGGGAGACTATGGCTACACCTTC.

In its sample, this clonotype was seen many times. The rearrangement links TRBV11-2 to TRBJ2-1; D assignment may be TRBD1 or TRBD2 (6 bases each). V was clipped by 3 bases and J by 8 bases, with 20 bases between them. From germline, CDR1 is SGHAT and CDR2 FQNNGV. The CDR3 sequence is 16 residues long. The chain's CDR3 is CASSFGGHSLPDEQFF. The CDR3 DNA is TGTGCCAGCAGCTTTGGGGGGCATTCCCTCCCGGATGAGCAGTTCTTC.

In this sample, this clonotype turned up many times. The chain combines TRBV27 with TRBJ1-6; D call uncertain. Germline V gene data show CDR1 as MNHEY and CDR2 as SMNVEV (reference sequence). The CDR3 has 15 residues. The ends were cut back, 5 bases at V and 0 bases at J, with 8 bases in the middle. The CDR3 sequence: CASSKTSSYNSPLHF. Written as DNA, the CDR3 is TGTGCCAGCAGTAAAACAAGCTCCTATAATTCACCCCTCCACTTT.

CDR3 sequence: CASSLVPGQGTDTQYF. As DNA, the CDR3 is TGTGCCAGCAGCTTGGTCCCGGGACAGGGGACAGATACGCAGTATTTT. The rearrangement joins TRBV5-6 to TRBJ2-3, with 10 bases identical to TRBD1. CDR3 length: 16 amino acids. The V and J ends lost 0 bases and 3 bases, in that order; junction bases with no gene match: 4. The germline CDR1 and CDR2 sequences are SGHDT and YYEEEE. Full variable domain (remainder filled in from reference TRBV5-6 and TRBJ2-3): DAGVTQSPTHLIKTRGQQVTLRCSPKSGHDTVSWYQQALGQGPQFIFQYYEEEERQRGNFPDRFSGHQFPNYSSELNVNALLLGDSALYLCASSLVPGQGTDTQYFGPGTRLTVL.

This sequence joins TRBV19 and TRBJ2-3; no reliable D call. Trimming took 4 bases from V and 2 from J, leaving 7 bases between them. The CDR3 totals 13 residues. Germline values: CDR1 LNHDA, CDR2 SQIVND (reference sequence). CDR3: CASSTQTTDTQYF. The CDR3 nucleotides are TGTGCCAGTAGTACCCAGACCACAGATACGCAGTATTTT.